This passage covers 8 T cell receptor beta chains from one sample sequenced in a study of T cell responses to AZD1222 COVID-19 vaccine. Here immunoSEQ multiplex PCR was the method, and the copy in TCRdb shows in-frame clones only, minus some. The table has some 130,000 clones, roughly 90% seen once. Sample: peripheral blood, taken on day 0 of AZD1222 vaccination. The receptor source for this set is an adult in good health.

The rearrangement joins TRBV7-3 to TRBJ1-1; 11 bases are shared with TRBD1. V was clipped by 1 base and J by 3 bases; unmatched bases: 1. The CDR3 contains 15 residues. From germline, CDR1 is SGHTA and CDR2 FQGTGA. The DNA for the CDR3 is TGTGCCAGCAGCTTAAGGGACAGGGGGGACACTGAAGCTTTCTTT. It specifies CASSLRDRGDTEAFF.

The V call is TRBV28, the J call TRBJ1-5; a weak D match, TRBD1 (5 bases). The CDR3 totals 15 residues. CDR1 MDHEN and CDR2 SYDVKM come from the germline V gene. Trimming took 5 bases from V and 3 from J, leaving 14 bases between them. The CDR3 nucleotides read TGTGCCAGCAGTCTGCGGCGGGGACCCAATCAGCCCCAGCATTTT. Encoded protein: CASSLRRGPNQPQHF.

This chain connects TRBV5-1 to TRBJ1-1; D may be TRBD1 (5 bases). The CDR3 is 13 residues long. Germline-derived CDR1 and CDR2 are SGHRS and YFSETQ. V gave up 3 bases and J gave up 4 bases, with 10 bases separating them. CDR3 nucleotide sequence: TGCGCCAGCAGCTCCGCGGGGGGCACTGAAGCTTTCTTT. Translation gives CASSSAGGTEAFF.

The chain links TRBV7-9 to TRBJ2-7; D unresolved. Germline lookup yields CDR1 SEHNR and CDR2 FQNEAQ (reference sequence). Trimming cost V 5 bases and J 3 bases, with 8 bases left between them. The CDR3 is 12 amino acids. The CDR3 here is CASSPNNYEQYF. The CDR3 DNA is TGTGCCAGCAGCCCCAATAACTACGAGCAGTACTTC.

A single count supports this clone. This chain links TRBV13 with TRBJ1-6; 8 bases are a match to TRBD1. The CDR3 is 16 amino acids. Germline CDR1 reads PRHDT; CDR2 reads FYEKMQ (reference sequence). V lost 5 bases, J lost 7 bases, and 10 bases stayed unmatched. CDR3 nucleotide sequence: TGTGCCAGCAGCCCCCCAGGGGGCGGTTCCAATTCACCCCTCCACTTT. Translated: CASSPPGGGSNSPLHF.

The rearrangement uses TRBV19 and TRBJ1-2; no clear D gene. The ends were cut back, 9 bases at V and 5 bases at J, with 13 bases in the middle. Germline CDR1 and CDR2: LNHDA and SQIVND (reference sequence). CDR3 length: 12 residues. The CDR3 protein is CASRRSVYGYTF. The CDR3 nucleotides read TGTGCCAGCAGGAGGTCTGTATATGGCTACACCTTC.

The chain uses TRBV7-3 and TRBJ2-5; 11 nucleotides match TRBD2. The CDR3 consists of 15 residues. V was pared by 1 base and J by 4 bases, with 2 bases of the junction left unmatched. Germline loops: CDR1 SGHTA, CDR2 FQGTGA. CDR3 nucleotides: TGTGCCAGCAGCTTAAGGACTAGCGGGCCAGAGACCCAGTACTTC. As protein: CASSLRTSGPETQYF.

The J gene is TRBJ1-5, the V gene TRBV5-6, with a tentative D call TRBD1 (5 bases). V shed 4 bases and J shed 8 bases, with 13 bases lying between them. Germline CDR1 is SGHDT and CDR2 is YYEEEE. The CDR3 sequence is 13 residues long. CDR3 nucleotides: TGTGCCAGCAGCCTAGGGACGGGTAAGCCCCAGCATTTT. Amino acid sequence: CASSLGTGKPQHF.